The entry that follows covers one T cell receptor beta chain sequence. Its antigen is not identified. TCR beta VDJ and CDR3 profiling used genomic DNA as template. TCRdb called the reads again in MiXCR, with one record for every CDR3 protein. The repertoire holds over 150,000 distinct CDR3 sequences, 63% seen once, with about 39% in the top ten. Patients chosen for sequencing had CD8+CD57+ cells that had expanded, as shown by flow cytometry. Receipt of therapy had not occurred in any patient by the time of blood sampling. CDR1 is SGHRS, CDR2 YFSETQ, per germline. CDR3 length: 15 residues. With V trimmed by 1 base and J by 5 bases, 6 bases remained unmatched. The sample belongs to a study of CD8+CD57+ T cells in acquired aplastic anemia. Looking at the study overall: DNA per sorted CD4+ or CD8+ sample ranged roughly 0.19 to 30 ug, averaging roughly 3.2 ug.

Regarding the study as a whole: Patients and controls turned out to have some 30 CD8+ CDR3 sequences in common. The CD8+ Simpson's diversity of patients and controls was not significantly different.

The TCR originated in a human donor with aplastic anemia. The specimen sequenced was sorted CD4+, CD8+, or CD8+CD57+ T cells (not recorded which) from PBMCs. V and J are TRBV5-1 and TRBJ2-1; TRBD1 aligns across 7 bases. The CDR3 sequence is CASSLSQGVNNEQFF. In nucleotides, the CDR3 is TGCGCCAGCAGCTTGAGTCAGGGGGTGAACAATGAGCAGTTCTTC.